Given below is one TCR beta chain in context. Its antigen is not identified. The CDR3 contains 12 residues. Germline CDR1 reads SQVTM; CDR2 reads ANQGSEA. The ends were cut back, 4 bases at V and 6 bases at J, with 9 bases in the middle. TCRdb reprocessed the RT-PCR reads with MiXCR, giving one entry per CDR3 protein. This table holds 550,000 to 600,000 distinct CDR3 sequences, 10% to 15% found once. The source of the sample is a study of response to subunit inactivated influenza vaccine. Study results and caveats: The authors offered the suggestion that each seasonal influenza vaccination recruits few new T cells.

The source is a man aged 50-60 years who received an inactivated influenza vaccine. Material: PBMCs from blood, obtained on the day of vaccination. V gene TRBV29-1 combines with J gene TRBJ2-2, with D perhaps matching TRBD2 (5 bases). The CDR3: CSVVTGAGELFF. In nucleotides, the CDR3 is TGCAGCGTTGTCACCGGGGCCGGGGAGCTGTTTTTT.